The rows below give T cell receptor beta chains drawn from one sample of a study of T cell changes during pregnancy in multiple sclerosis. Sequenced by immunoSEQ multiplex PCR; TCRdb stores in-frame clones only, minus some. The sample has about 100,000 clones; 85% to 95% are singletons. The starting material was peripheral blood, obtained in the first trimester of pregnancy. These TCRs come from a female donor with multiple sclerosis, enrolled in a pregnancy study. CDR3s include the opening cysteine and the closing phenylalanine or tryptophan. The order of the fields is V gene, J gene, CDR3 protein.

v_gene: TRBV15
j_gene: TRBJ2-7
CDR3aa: CATSRERAGVRGNYEQYF

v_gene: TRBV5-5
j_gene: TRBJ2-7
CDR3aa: CASSLGGGPYEQYF

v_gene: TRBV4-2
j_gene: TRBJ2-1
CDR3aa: CASSQPGLAGEQFF

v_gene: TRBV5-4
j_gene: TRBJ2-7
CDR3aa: CASSPMEGTYEQYF

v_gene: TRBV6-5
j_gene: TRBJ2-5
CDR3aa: CASSLSGRGVETQYF

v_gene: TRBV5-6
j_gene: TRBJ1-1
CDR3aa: CASSRDTEAFF

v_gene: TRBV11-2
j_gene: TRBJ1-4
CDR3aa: CASSSGQGGANEKLFF

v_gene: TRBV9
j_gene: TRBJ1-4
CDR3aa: CASSLQGYTNEKLFF

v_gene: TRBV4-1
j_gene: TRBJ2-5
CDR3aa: CASSQVYGTSGRLAGETQYF

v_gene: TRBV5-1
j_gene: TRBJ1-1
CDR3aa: CASSSDVPGTYTEAFF

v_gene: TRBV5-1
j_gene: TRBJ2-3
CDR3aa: CASSLRREGADTQYF

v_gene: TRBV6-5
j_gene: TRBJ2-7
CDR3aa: CASSYQGLDEQYF

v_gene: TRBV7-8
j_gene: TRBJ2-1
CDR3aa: CASSPRSGTRYNEQFF

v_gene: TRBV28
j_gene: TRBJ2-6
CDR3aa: CASDRSSGANVLTF

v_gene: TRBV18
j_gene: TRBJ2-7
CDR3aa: CASSPRGTGDSREQYF

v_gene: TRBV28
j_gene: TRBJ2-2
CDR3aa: CASSRHVGTGELFF

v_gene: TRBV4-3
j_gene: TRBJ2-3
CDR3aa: CASSRGLAGGPDTQYF

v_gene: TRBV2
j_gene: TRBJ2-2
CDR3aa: CASSLRQGGTGELFF

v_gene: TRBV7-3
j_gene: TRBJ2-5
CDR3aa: CASNTDSLTAETQYF

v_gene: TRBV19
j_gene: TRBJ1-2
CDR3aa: CASSILATGALSGYTF

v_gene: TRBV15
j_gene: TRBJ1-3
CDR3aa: CATSRITHGTGNTIYF

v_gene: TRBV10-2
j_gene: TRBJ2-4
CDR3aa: CASAIADIQYF

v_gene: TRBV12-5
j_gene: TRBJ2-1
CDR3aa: CASGLVLKREWLHEQFF

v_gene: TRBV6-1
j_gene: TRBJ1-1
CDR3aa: CASREGLGGAEAFF

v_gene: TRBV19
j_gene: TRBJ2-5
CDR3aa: CASMTGETQYF

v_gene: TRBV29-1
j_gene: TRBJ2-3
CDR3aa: CSVRQGDTQYF

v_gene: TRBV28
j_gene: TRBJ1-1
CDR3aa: CATYNRANTEAFF

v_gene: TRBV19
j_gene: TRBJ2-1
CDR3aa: CASSIGTGGYNEQFF